The rows below give T cell receptor beta chains drawn from one sample of a study of T cells after somatic rescue of genetic block. TCRdb keeps only in-frame clones here, not all; method: immunoSEQ multiplex PCR. The data show roughly 120,000 clones, over 80% seen once. Sequencing input: peripheral blood mononuclear cells (PBMCs). The receptors derive from a woman younger than 35. Each CDR3 is given with its conserved first and last residue. Each record gives: V gene, J gene, D gene, clone size, CDR3 DNA, CDR3 protein. A D gene is named only where the DNA matches it firmly. Expanded clones get a size class; other rows say once, few or many, or leave the size out.

>TRBV2|TRBJ1-5|.|.
TGTGCCAGCCTTCCCTCCGCGGGGGGCAATCAGCCCCAGCATTTT
CASLPSAGGNQPQHF
>TRBV4-3|TRBJ1-3|.|.
TGCGCCAGCAGCCAAGATGCCGGGAAAGGAAACACCATATATTTT
CASSQDAGKGNTIYF
>TRBV13|TRBJ1-1|TRBD1|.
TGTGCCAGCAGCTTAGAAGGGGGCCCACTCAACACTGAAGCTTTCTTT
CASSLEGGPLNTEAFF
>TRBV2|TRBJ1-2|.|.
TGTGCCAGCAGTGGTCTGCGCTGGGCAACTAACTATGGCTACACCTTC
CASSGLRWATNYGYTF
>TRBV7-3|TRBJ2-2|.|.
TGTGCCAGCAGCTTACGGCCCCCGGGCGGGGAGCTGTTTTTT
CASSLRPPGGELFF
>TRBV28|TRBJ2-7|.|.
TGTGCCAGCAGTTTAAAGCAGGGAGTACGTTACGAGCAGTACTTC
CASSLKQGVRYEQYF
>TRBV14|TRBJ1-1|TRBD1|.
TGTGCCAGCAGCCGACTACCTCCGGGACAGGGGCCTGAAGCTTTCTTT
CASSRLPPGQGPEAFF
>TRBV27|TRBJ1-6|TRBD1|.
TGTGCCAGCAGTTTAAGACTCCGGGACAGGAATTCACCCCTCCACTTT
CASSLRLRDRNSPLHF
>TRBV15|TRBJ1-1|.|.
TGTGCCACCAGCACAAGGGGGGGGAACACTGAAGCTTTCTTT
CATSTRGGNTEAFF
>TRBV5-8|TRBJ2-7|.|.
TGTGCCAGCAGCTTGAAGGGGAAGGTAGTCTACGAGCAGTACTTC
CASSLKGKVVYEQYF
>TRBV21-1|TRBJ2-7|.|.
TGTGCCAGCAGCCCCCGCACAGGGGGTAACTCCTACGAGCAGTACTTC
CASSPRTGGNSYEQYF
>TRBV7-9|TRBJ1-4|.|.
TGTGCCAGCAGCTTACTCAATGAAAAACTGTTTTTT
CASSLLNEKLFF
>TRBV5-1|TRBJ2-1|.|.
TGCGCCAGCAGCTTGGAGCCAAGCTCCTACAATGAGCAGTTCTTC
CASSLEPSSYNEQFF
>TRBV6-5|TRBJ1-1|.|.
TGTGCCAGCAGTTTGAGAAGGGACACAGGTGAAGCTTTCTTT
CASSLRRDTGEAFF
>TRBV9|TRBJ2-5|TRBD2|.
TGTGCCAGCAGCGAGGGACTAGCGGGGGGGCGACCCCGAACGTTGACCCAGTACTTC
CASSEGLAGGRPRTLTQYF
>TRBV27|TRBJ2-5|TRBD2|.
TGTGCCAGCAGTACACTAGCGGGGTTGCAAGAGACCCAGTACTTC
CASSTLAGLQETQYF
>TRBV29-1|TRBJ2-7|.|.
TGCAGCGCCGCCCTCCAGCTCGACCTGCAGTACTTC
CSAALQLDLQYF
>TRBV29-1|TRBJ2-3|TRBD2|.
TGCAGCGTTGAGGGGGGGAGCACAGATACGCAGTATTTT
CSVEGGSTDTQYF
>TRBV19|TRBJ1-2|.|.
TGTGCCAGTTCGAACTCAAGGGGTGGCTACACCTTC
CASSNSRGGYTF
>TRBV7-9|TRBJ2-5|TRBD2|.
TGTGCCAGCAGCTTAGGCCTAGCGGGGCCCCAAGAGACCCAGTACTTC
CASSLGLAGPQETQYF
>TRBV2|TRBJ1-5|.|.
TGCGCTTCCCGAGGAGGGCAGCCCCAGCATTTT
CASRGGQPQHF
>TRBV7-9|TRBJ1-1|TRBD1|.
TGTGCCAGCAGTAGAACAGGGGTGAACACTGAAGCTTTCTTT
CASSRTGVNTEAFF
>TRBV9|TRBJ2-3|.|.
TGTGCCAGCAGCGTAGACCGTAGCACAGATACGCAGTATTTT
CASSVDRSTDTQYF
>TRBV5-1|TRBJ2-3|.|once
TGCGCCAGCAGCTTGTCTCAGGGCGGGGCTAGCACAGATACGCAGTATTTT
CASSLSQGGASTDTQYF
>TRBV5-4|TRBJ1-4|TRBD1|once
TGTGCCAGCAGCTCAACAGGGGGCTCCCTGGTTAATGAAAAACTGTTTTTT
CASSSTGGSLVNEKLFF
>TRBV5-5|TRBJ1-1|TRBD1|.
TGTGCCAGCAGCACCTACCACCGGACAGGGGATGAAGCTTTCTTT
CASSTYHRTGDEAFF
>TRBV30|TRBJ2-1|.|.
TGTGCCTGGAGTGTCTACAGGGAGAATACGTTCTTC
CAWSVYRENTFF
>TRBV27|TRBJ2-7|TRBD1|.
TGTGCCAGCAGTGGATTCGGACAGGGGGAAGCCTACGAGCAGTACTTC
CASSGFGQGEAYEQYF
>TRBV5-1|TRBJ2-5|.|.
TGCGCCAGCAGCTTCTCCTCGCAACAAGAGACCCAGTACTTC
CASSFSSQQETQYF
>TRBV2|TRBJ2-7|.|.
TGTGCCAGCATGGGGGCCTACGAGCAGTACTTC
CASMGAYEQYF
>TRBV6-1|TRBJ2-2|TRBD1|.
TGTGCCAGCAGTGTAGCAGGGGGCCGAACCGGGGAGCTGTTTTTT
CASSVAGGRTGELFF
>TRBV6-1|TRBJ1-1|.|.
TGTGCCAGCAGGGACTCGAGATTAACTGAAGCTTTCTTT
CASRDSRLTEAFF
>TRBV6-1|TRBJ1-3|.|.
TGTGCCAGCAGTGATTCGGGAAACACCATATATTTT
CASSDSGNTIYF
>TRBV11-2|TRBJ2-1|.|.
TGTGCCAGCAGCGCTAGCGCGAGCTCCTACAATGAGCAGTTCTTC
CASSASASSYNEQFF
>TRBV5-1|TRBJ2-2|TRBD2|.
TGCGCCAGCAGCGTAACTAGCGGCTACACCGGGGAGCTGTTTTTT
CASSVTSGYTGELFF
>TRBV5-6|TRBJ2-7|.|.
TGTGCCAGCAGCTACAGGGATAGTGGCTACGAGCAGTACTTC
CASSYRDSGYEQYF
>TRBV10-3|TRBJ2-2|TRBD1|.
TGTGCCACTACTGGGACAGCGAACACCGGGGAGCTGTTTTTT
CATTGTANTGELFF
>TRBV5-1|TRBJ2-7|TRBD2|.
TGCGCCAGCAGCTTGGGGCAGGGAGGGCAGCAGTACTTC
CASSLGQGGQQYF
>TRBV4-2|TRBJ2-3|.|.
TGTGCCAGCAGCCAGGTGGGAGATACGCAGTATTTT
CASSQVGDTQYF
>TRBV18|TRBJ1-2|.|.
TGTGCCAGCTCACCACGTGGAGGGAGGGTCGAGAGTGGCTACACCTTC
CASSPRGGRVESGYTF
>TRBV6-1|TRBJ2-1|TRBD1|once
TGTGCCAGCAGATTTACAGGGGGGACTTCAGGCAGTTTCTTC
CASRFTGGTSGSFF
>TRBV7-3|TRBJ2-1|.|.
TGTGCCAGCAGCTTAACGGGGCTACATGAGCAGTTCTTC
CASSLTGLHEQFF
>TRBV11-3|TRBJ2-3|TRBD2|.
TGTGCCAGCAGCTGGACTAGCGGGGGGTTGACAGATACGCAGTATTTT
CASSWTSGGLTDTQYF